The next 17 T cell receptor beta chains were all read from a single sample in a study of brain metastases from non-small cell lung cancer. The assay was immunoSEQ multiplex PCR, and TCRdb's table has in-frame clones only and misses some. The data hold several thousand clones, with 88% observed a single time. The sequencing input was primary lung tumor tissue. The source is a donor at least 40 years old with non-small cell lung cancer.

The V call is TRBV3-1 (or the pseudogene TRBV3-2), the J call TRBJ2-2; 10 bases map to TRBD2. This CDR3 has 15 amino acids. The V gene end was trimmed by 5 bases and the J gene end by 3 bases; junction bases not matched to a gene: 3. Germline lookup yields CDR1 LGHDT and CDR2 YNNKEL (reference sequence). CDR3 residues: CASSFGLADTGELFF. The DNA of the CDR3 is TGTGCCAGCAGCTTTGGACTAGCGGACACCGGGGAGCTGTTTTTT.

The rearrangement links TRBV27 to TRBJ1-1; D is perhaps TRBD1 (6 bases). Trimming shortened V by 5 bases and J by 1 base, and 14 bases separated the two germline ends. The CDR3 spans 15 residues. Germline V gene data show CDR1 as MNHEY and CDR2 as SMNVEV (reference sequence). CDR3 loop: CASSAHMDRNTEAFF. In DNA form, the CDR3 reads TGTGCCAGCAGTGCGCACATGGACAGGAACACTGAAGCTTTCTTT.

This chain uses TRBV30 with TRBJ2-3; 7 positions match TRBD1. The CDR3 totals 14 residues. Germline assignment: CDR1 GTSNPN and CDR2 SVGIG (reference sequence). Trimming took 0 bases from V and 4 from J; bases not matched to a gene: 4. The CDR3 sequence is CAWSVGGASDTQYF. For the CDR3, the DNA is TGTGCCTGGAGTGTAGGGGGCGCATCAGATACGCAGTATTTT.

About this clone itself: Other nucleotide sequences in the sample specify the same CDR3. This chain connects TRBV5-5 to TRBJ2-1; no definite D call. CDR1 SGHKS and CDR2 YYEKEE come from the germline V gene (reference sequence). Trimming stripped 0 bases from V and 4 bases from J, with 14 bases between. This CDR3 comprises 16 residues. As DNA, the CDR3 is TGTGCCAGCAGCTTGGGAATCCAGATTGCGTACAATGAGCAGTTCTTC. Its translation is CASSLGIQIAYNEQFF.

This sequence joins TRBV30 and TRBJ1-1; D gene uncertain. CDR1 is GTSNPN, CDR2 SVGIG, per germline (reference sequence). The CDR3 totals 13 residues. Trimming took off 2 bases at V and 5 bases at J, with 12 bases between the two ends. CDR3 region: CAWSRPPRTEAFF. The CDR3 DNA sequence: TGTGCCTGGAGTCGGCCCCCTAGGACTGAAGCTTTCTTT.

V gene TRBV27 combines with J gene TRBJ2-3, with D possibly TRBD2 on 5 matching bases. V lost 4 bases to trimming and J lost 5 bases, with 10 bases between them. This CDR3 is built from 13 residues. Germline CDR1 reads MNHEY; CDR2 reads SMNVEV (reference sequence). DNA for the CDR3: TGTGCCAGCAGTTACTCACGGGGAGATACGCAGTATTTT. Protein: CASSYSRGDTQYF.

The chain is built from TRBV5-6 and TRBJ1-2; D gene unclear. Looked up from germline, CDR1 is SGHDT and CDR2 is YYEEEE. This CDR3 is 15 amino acids long. V shed 7 bases and J shed 8 bases, with 24 bases lying between them. The CDR3, as DNA: TGTGCCAGCCTTTCCCCCAATAGTCGAAAGACCGGCTACACCTTC. Its protein product is CASLSPNSRKTGYTF.

The V and J genes are TRBV7-6 and TRBJ2-7; 7 nucleotides agree with TRBD1. The germline V gene encodes CDR1 SGHVS and CDR2 FNYEAQ. The CDR3 has 16 residues. The V and J ends lost 4 bases and 2 bases, in that order; junction bases with no gene match: 11. CDR3 in DNA: TGTGCCAGCAGCTCACCGAATTACAGGGGAACCTACGAGCAGTACTTC. Its protein is CASSSPNYRGTYEQYF. Filled out from reference TRBV7-6 and TRBJ2-7, the complete variable domain reads GAGVSQSPRYKVTKRGQDVALRCDPISGHVSLYWYRQALGQGPEFLTYFNYEAQQDKSGLPNDRFSAERPEGSISTLTIQRTEQRDSAMYRCASSSPNYRGTYEQYFGPGTRLTVT.

The chain uses TRBV4-3 and TRBJ2-5, with D uncertain. Germline lookup yields CDR1 LGHNA and CDR2 YSLEER. Trimming left V 1 base short and J 5 bases short, with 17 bases between. CDR3 length: 16 amino acids. The CDR3 nucleotides are TGCGCCAGCAGCCAAGGGGCCGGAGAAACGGTGGAGACCCAGTACTTC. It encodes CASSQGAGETVETQYF.

The rearrangement links TRBV15 to TRBJ1-1, with 8 positions matching TRBD1. J was trimmed by 1 base and V by 1 base; bases with no gene match: 2. The CDR3 extends over 15 amino acids. Germline-derived CDR1 and CDR2 are LNHNV and YYDKDF (reference sequence). The CDR3 here is CATSRGGTGNTEAFF. The CDR3 nucleotides are TGTGCCACCAGCAGAGGTGGGACAGGGAACACTGAAGCTTTCTTT.

The chain uses TRBV6-5 and TRBJ2-7, with D hard to call. V was clipped by 7 bases and J by 4 bases, with 8 bases between them. Germline CDR1 is MNHEY and CDR2 is SVGAGI. This CDR3 has 11 amino acids. DNA of the CDR3: TGTGCCAGCAAGGTCGGTTACGAGCAGTACTTC. It codes for CASKVGYEQYF.

Comments on this clone: The same CDR3 can be traced to other DNA sequences in this sample. The genes are TRBV14 and TRBJ1-2, with a tentative D call TRBD1 (5 bases). Trimming removed 4 bases from V and 4 bases from J, with 19 bases in between. This CDR3 is 16 amino acids long. Per germline, CDR1 SGHDN and CDR2 FVKESK. Here the CDR3 reads CASSPRGMGPLYGYTF. CDR3 DNA sequence: TGTGCCAGCAGCCCGCGAGGAATGGGACCTCTCTATGGCTACACCTTC.

As to this clone: Additional DNA sequences in this sample encode the identical CDR3. This chain links TRBV18 with TRBJ1-1; D gene uncertain. The germline CDR1 and CDR2 sequences are KGHSH and LQKENI. The CDR3 extends over 13 amino acids. V shed 2 bases and J shed 1 base, with 5 bases lying between them. CDR3 sequence reads: CASSPFGNTEAFF. The CDR3 DNA reads TGTGCCAGCTCACCATTCGGGAACACTGAAGCTTTCTTT.

V is TRBV4-1 and J is TRBJ1-2; D may be TRBD1 (5 bases). The V end was cut by 1 base, the J end by 7 bases, with 13 bases between. The CDR3 sequence is 14 residues long. Germline loops: CDR1 MGHRA, CDR2 YSYEKL. The CDR3 protein is CASSQATEGIGYTF. The CDR3 coding sequence is TGCGCCAGCAGCCAAGCGACAGAGGGTATTGGCTACACCTTC.

The chain has TRBV6-6 and TRBJ1-3, with D tentatively TRBD1 (6 bases). CDR3 length: 13 amino acids. Germline CDR1 is MNHNY and CDR2 is SVGAGI (reference sequence). Trimming cost V 11 bases and J 1 base, with 12 bases left between them. The DNA of the CDR3 is TGTGCCTGCCACAGGGTTTCTGGAAACACCATATATTTT. Translating it yields CACHRVSGNTIYF.

This clone was seen more than once but under ten times. DNA of the CDR3: TGTGCCAGCAGCTTATCCGGGGACAGTTCCTATAATTCACCCCTCCACTTT. Translated: CASSLSGDSSYNSPLHF. V and J are TRBV7-9 and TRBJ1-6; 7 bases line up with TRBD1. CDR3 length: 17 residues. Germline V CDR1 and CDR2: SEHNR, FQNEAQ (reference sequence). Trimming cost V 2 bases and J 1 base; bases outside gene matches: 5. The variable domain in full, with the rest retrieved from reference TRBV7-9 and TRBJ1-6, is DTGVSQNPRHKITKRGQNVTFRCDPISEHNRLYWYRQTLGQGPEFLTYFQNEAQLEKSRLLSDRFSAERPKGSFSTLEIQRTEQGDSAMYLCASSLSGDSSYNSPLHFGNGTRLTVT.

The chain recombines TRBV18 with TRBJ1-1, with TRBD1 matching over 7 bases. J gave up 0 bases and V 1 base, and 14 bases lay outside the gene matches. This CDR3 region has 19 residues. Germline V gene data show CDR1 as KGHSH and CDR2 as LQKENI. CDR3 nucleotide sequence: TGTGCCAGCTCACCACGGTCCACAGGGGCTGTTACAATGAACACTGAAGCTTTCTTT. Encoded protein: CASSPRSTGAVTMNTEAFF.